The 9 T cell receptor beta chains presented below share a single source sample, sequenced in a study of CD8 T cells in Susac syndrome. RNA totalling about 0.45 to 1 ug underwent reverse transcription with random hexamers. TCRdb recomputed calls from the immunoSEQ multiplex PCR reads with MiXCR, one row per CDR3 protein. This table has 130,000 to 150,000 distinct CDR3 sequences, approximately 95% appearing once. Sequencing was done on a sample of CD8+ T cells from PBMCs. The origin of the receptors is a human donor in good health.

This rearrangement joins TRBV28 to TRBJ2-7, with D perhaps TRBD1 (5 bases). Trimming removed 5 bases at V and 0 bases at J, with 17 bases between. This CDR3 comprises 16 residues. CDR1 and CDR2 from the germline V gene are MDHEN and SYDVKM. In DNA, the CDR3 is TGTGCCAGCAGTCCCCCAGGAAGGCAGGGCTCCTACGAGCAGTACTTC. It codes for CASSPPGRQGSYEQYF.

The rearrangement uses TRBV24-1 and TRBJ2-7; the match to TRBD1 covers 8 bases. J gave up 6 bases and V 0 bases, and 3 bases lay outside the gene matches. In germline, CDR1 is KGHDR, CDR2 SFDVKD. The CDR3 loop spans 14 amino acids. In DNA, the CDR3 is TGTGCCACCAGTGATTTGAGGACAGGGCCCGAGCAGTACTTC. As protein: CATSDLRTGPEQYF.

J is TRBJ2-1 and V is TRBV15, with TRBD2 as a possible D gene (5 bases). V was clipped by 3 bases and J by 3 bases, with 12 bases between them. Germline CDR1 is LNHNV and CDR2 is YYDKDF (reference sequence). The CDR3 consists of 15 residues. Here the CDR3 DNA reads TGTGCCACCAGCAGGGGAGCGGAGGTCTACAATGAGCAGTTCTTC. Residues: CATSRGAEVYNEQFF.

The chain recombines TRBV15 with TRBJ2-7, with D unresolved. The CDR3 loop spans 11 amino acids. Germline loops: CDR1 LNHNV, CDR2 YYDKDF (reference sequence). V lost 1 base and J 6 bases, leaving 4 bases between the germline ends. The CDR3 bases are TGTGCCACCAGCAGAGGGGGCGAGCAGTACTTC. Amino acid sequence: CATSRGGEQYF.

This chain joins TRBV6-5 and TRBJ2-1; no clear D gene. V was cut by 2 bases and J by 0 bases, with 5 bases left in between. Per the germline V gene, CDR1 is MNHEY and CDR2 is SVGAGI. The CDR3 is made up of 14 amino acids. CDR3 nucleotide sequence: TGTGCCAGCAGTTACGGGTACTCCTACAATGAGCAGTTCTTC. It translates to CASSYGYSYNEQFF.

This chain links TRBV15 with TRBJ2-1; D is perhaps TRBD1 (6 bases). Germline CDR1 LNHNV, CDR2 YYDKDF (reference sequence). CDR3 length: 16 residues. Deletions cut 0 bases from V and 7 bases from J, with 16 bases between. The CDR3 here is CATSRDMGASLNEQFF. The CDR3 nucleotides read TGTGCCACCAGCAGAGATATGGGGGCATCCCTGAATGAGCAGTTCTTC.

The chain couples TRBV29-1 to TRBJ2-5, with D perhaps TRBD2 (5 bases). Trimming shortened V by 1 base and J by 3 bases, and 15 bases separated the two germline ends. The CDR3 is 15 amino acids. Germline V gene sequence: CDR1 SQVTM, CDR2 ANQGSEA. Here the CDR3 reads CSVEGRERTKETQYF. CDR3 sequence (DNA): TGCAGCGTTGAAGGTCGGGAAAGGACCAAAGAGACCCAGTACTTC.

The chain couples TRBV29-1 to TRBJ2-7; 12 nucleotides agree with TRBD2. J was trimmed by 7 bases and V by 2 bases; bases with no gene match: 9. CDR3 length: 15 amino acids. Germline V gene data show CDR1 as SQVTM and CDR2 as ANQGSEA. The CDR3 DNA is TGCAGCGTTGAAACCCCACTAGCGGGAGGAAGAGAGCAGTACTTC. This gives the protein CSVETPLAGGREQYF.

V is TRBV12-3 or TRBV12-4 and J is TRBJ2-6; D gene unclear. This CDR3 comprises 14 residues. The V end was cut by 6 bases, the J end by 1 base, with 7 bases between. CDR3 DNA: TGTGCCAGCAGGGGGATTTCTGGGGCCAACGTCCTGACTTTC. This encodes CASRGISGANVLTF.